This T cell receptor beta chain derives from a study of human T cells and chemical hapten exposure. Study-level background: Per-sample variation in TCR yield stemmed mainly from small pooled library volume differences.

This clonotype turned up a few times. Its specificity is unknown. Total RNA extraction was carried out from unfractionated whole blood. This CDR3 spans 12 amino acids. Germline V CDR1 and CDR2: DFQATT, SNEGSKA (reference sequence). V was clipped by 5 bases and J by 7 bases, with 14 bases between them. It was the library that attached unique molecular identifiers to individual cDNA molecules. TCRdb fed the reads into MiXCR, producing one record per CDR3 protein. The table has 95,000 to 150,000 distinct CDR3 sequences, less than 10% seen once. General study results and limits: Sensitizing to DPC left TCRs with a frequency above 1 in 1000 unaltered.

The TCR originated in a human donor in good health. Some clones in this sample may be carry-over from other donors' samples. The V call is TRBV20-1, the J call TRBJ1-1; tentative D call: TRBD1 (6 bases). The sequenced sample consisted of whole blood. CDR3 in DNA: TGCAGTGCTTCTCCCGGGACAAATGAAGCTTTCTTT. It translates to CSASPGTNEAFF.